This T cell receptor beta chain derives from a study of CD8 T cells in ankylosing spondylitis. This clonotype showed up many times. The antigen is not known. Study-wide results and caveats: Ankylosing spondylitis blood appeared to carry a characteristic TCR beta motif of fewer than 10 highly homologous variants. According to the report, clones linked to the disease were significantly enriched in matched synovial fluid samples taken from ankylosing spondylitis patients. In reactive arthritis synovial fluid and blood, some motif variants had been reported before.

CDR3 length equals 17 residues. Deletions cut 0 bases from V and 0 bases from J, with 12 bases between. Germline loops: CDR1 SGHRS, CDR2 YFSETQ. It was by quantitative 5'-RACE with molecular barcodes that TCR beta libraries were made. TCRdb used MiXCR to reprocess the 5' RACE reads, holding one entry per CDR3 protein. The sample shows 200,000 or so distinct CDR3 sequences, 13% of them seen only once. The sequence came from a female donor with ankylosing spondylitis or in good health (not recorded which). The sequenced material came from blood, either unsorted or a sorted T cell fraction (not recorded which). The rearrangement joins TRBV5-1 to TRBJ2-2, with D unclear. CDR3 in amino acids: CASSLGPRFANTGELFF. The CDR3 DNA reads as TGCGCCAGCAGCTTGGGACCCCGGTTCGCGAACACCGGGGAGCTGTTTTTT.